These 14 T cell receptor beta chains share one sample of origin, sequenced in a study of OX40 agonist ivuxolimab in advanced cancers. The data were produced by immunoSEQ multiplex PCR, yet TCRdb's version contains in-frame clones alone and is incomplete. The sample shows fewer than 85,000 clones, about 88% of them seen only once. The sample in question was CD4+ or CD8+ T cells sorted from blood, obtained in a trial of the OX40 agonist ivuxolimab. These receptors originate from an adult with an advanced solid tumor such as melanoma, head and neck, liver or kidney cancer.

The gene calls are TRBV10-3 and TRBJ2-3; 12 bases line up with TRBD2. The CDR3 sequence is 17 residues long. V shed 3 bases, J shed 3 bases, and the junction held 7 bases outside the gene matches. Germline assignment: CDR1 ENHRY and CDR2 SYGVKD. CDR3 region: CAISDALTSGSTDTQYF. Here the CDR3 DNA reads TGTGCCATCAGTGATGCCTTGACTAGCGGGAGTACAGATACGCAGTATTTT.

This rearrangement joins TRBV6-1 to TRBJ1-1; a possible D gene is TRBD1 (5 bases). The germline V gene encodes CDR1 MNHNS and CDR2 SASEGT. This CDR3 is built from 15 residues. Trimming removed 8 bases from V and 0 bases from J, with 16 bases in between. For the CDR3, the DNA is TGTGCCAGCGCTAACAGGTATAACCTGAACACTGAAGCTTTCTTT. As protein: CASANRYNLNTEAFF.

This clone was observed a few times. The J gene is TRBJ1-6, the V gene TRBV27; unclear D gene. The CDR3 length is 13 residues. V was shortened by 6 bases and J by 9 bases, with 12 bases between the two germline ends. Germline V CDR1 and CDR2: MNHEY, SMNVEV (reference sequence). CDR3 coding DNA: TGTGCCAGCAGCGGCTATGCCACTTCACCCCTCCACTTT. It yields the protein CASSGYATSPLHF.

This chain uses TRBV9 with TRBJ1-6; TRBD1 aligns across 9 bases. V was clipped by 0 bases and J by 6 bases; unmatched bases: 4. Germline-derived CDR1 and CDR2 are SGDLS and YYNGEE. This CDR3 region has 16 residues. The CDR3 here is CASSVGTGARNSPLHF. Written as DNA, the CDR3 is TGTGCCAGCAGCGTAGGGACAGGGGCTCGTAATTCACCCCTCCACTTT.

CDR3 nucleotides: TGCGCCAGCAGCCGAAGCGGCCCAAATGGGCAGTATTTT. It codes for CASSRSGPNGQYF. The chain uses TRBV4-1 and TRBJ2-3; D possibly corresponds to TRBD2 (5 bases). Trimming left V 4 bases short and J 11 bases short, with 16 bases between. This CDR3 has 13 residues. The V gene's germline CDR1 is MGHRA and CDR2 YSYEKL.

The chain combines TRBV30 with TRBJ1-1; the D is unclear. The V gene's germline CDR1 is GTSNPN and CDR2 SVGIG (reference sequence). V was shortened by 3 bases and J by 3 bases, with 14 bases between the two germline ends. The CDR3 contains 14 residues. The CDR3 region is CAWRQSTDYTEAFF. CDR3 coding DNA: TGTGCCTGGAGGCAGTCCACAGATTACACTGAAGCTTTCTTT.

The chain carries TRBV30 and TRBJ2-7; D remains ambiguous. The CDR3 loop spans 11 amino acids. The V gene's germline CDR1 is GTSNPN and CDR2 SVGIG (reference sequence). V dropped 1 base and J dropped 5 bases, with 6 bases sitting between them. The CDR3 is CAWSADHEQYF. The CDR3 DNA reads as TGTGCCTGGAGTGCAGACCACGAGCAGTACTTC.

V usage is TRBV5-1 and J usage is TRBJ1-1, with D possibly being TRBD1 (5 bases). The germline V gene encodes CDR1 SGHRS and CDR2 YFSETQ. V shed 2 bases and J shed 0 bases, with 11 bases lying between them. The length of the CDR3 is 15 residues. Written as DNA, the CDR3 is TGCGCCAGCAGCTTCGACAGCCCCATGAACACTGAAGCTTTCTTT. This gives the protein CASSFDSPMNTEAFF.

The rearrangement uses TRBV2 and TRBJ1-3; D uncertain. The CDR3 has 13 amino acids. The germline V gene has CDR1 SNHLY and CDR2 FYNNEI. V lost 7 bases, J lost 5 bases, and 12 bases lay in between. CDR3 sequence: CASMAEIRNTIYF. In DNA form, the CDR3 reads TGTGCCAGCATGGCAGAGATAAGAAACACCATATATTTT.

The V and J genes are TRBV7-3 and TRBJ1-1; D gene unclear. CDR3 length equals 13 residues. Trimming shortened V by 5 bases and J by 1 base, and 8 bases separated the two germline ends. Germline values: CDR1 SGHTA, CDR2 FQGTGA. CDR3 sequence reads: CASSQARNTEAFF. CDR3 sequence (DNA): TGTGCCAGCAGCCAGGCGAGGAACACTGAAGCTTTCTTT.

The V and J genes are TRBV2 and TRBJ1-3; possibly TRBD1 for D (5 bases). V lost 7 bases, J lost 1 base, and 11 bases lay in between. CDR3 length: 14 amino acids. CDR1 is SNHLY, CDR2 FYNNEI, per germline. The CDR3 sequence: CASKTDRSGNTIYF. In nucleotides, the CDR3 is TGTGCCAGCAAGACAGACCGTTCTGGAAACACCATATATTTT.

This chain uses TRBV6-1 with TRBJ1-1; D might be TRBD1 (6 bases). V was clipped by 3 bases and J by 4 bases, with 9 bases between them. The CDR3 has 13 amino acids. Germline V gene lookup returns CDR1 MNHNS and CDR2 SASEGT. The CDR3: CASSESGVTEAFF. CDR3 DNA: TGTGCCAGCAGTGAGTCAGGGGTCACTGAAGCTTTCTTT.

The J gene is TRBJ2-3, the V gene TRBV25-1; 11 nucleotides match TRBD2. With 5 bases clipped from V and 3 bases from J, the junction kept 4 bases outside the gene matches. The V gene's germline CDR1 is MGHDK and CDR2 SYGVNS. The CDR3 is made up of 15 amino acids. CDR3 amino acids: CASSHTSGGTDTQYF. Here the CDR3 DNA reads TGTGCCAGCAGTCATACTAGCGGGGGTACAGATACGCAGTATTTT.

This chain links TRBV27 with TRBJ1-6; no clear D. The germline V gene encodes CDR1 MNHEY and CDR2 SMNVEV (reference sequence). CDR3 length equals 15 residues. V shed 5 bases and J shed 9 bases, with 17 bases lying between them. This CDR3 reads CASSDDPKPISPLHF. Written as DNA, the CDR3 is TGTGCCAGCAGTGATGATCCTAAGCCAATTTCACCCCTCCACTTT.